The source of this T cell receptor (beta chain) is a study of CD8+ T cells in alopecia areata. Across the study: Those patients who were treated received oral tofacitinib, which was given at 5 to 10 mg twice daily for moderate-to-severe alopecia areata. Whole-study findings and limits: With tofacitinib ongoing, many expanded lesional clones persisted in both scalp and blood.

Following extraction, RNA underwent reverse transcription to cDNA, which served as the sequencing template. Clones were read by immunoSEQ multiplex PCR, and TCRdb kept only the in-frame ones, dropping some. The sample lists about 190,000 clones; roughly three fifths were seen once. Trimming took off 4 bases at V and 0 bases at J, with 13 bases between the two ends. Germline CDR1 SQVTM, CDR2 ANQGSEA. CDR3 size: 15 residues. Treatment in this sample: oral pan-JAK inhibitor, 5-10 mg twice daily. Sorted out of PBMCs were CD4+ T cells and CD8+ T cells. Notes on this clone: The antigen is undetermined.

The sequence was obtained from a human donor with alopecia areata. This rearrangement joins TRBV29-1 to TRBJ2-1; tentative D call: TRBD2 (5 bases). This material consisted of CD4+ T cells sorted from blood, taken at week 4, from a patient treated with tofacitinib. In nucleotides, the CDR3 is TGCAGCGTTGCACGAGGAGGATTCTCCTACAATGAGCAGTTCTTC. Its protein product is CSVARGGFSYNEQFF.